The 9 T cell receptor beta chains given below trace back to one sample, sequenced in a study of T cells expressing NK-cell markers. After re-calling the 5' RACE reads, TCRdb lists one entry per CDR3 protein, DNA absent. This listing includes about 460,000 distinct CDR3 sequences. Sequencing was done on a sample of blood T cells: a sorted CD56 or NKG2C T cell subset, CD4+ or CD8+ T cells, or bulk PBMC T cells (not recorded which). The source of these receptors is a woman aged 50 to 60 in good health.

The chain has TRBV29-1 and TRBJ2-1. The CDR3 loop spans 12 amino acids. From germline, CDR1 is SQVTM and CDR2 ANQGSEA. The CDR3 sequence: CSLQRTYNEQFF.

The chain is built from TRBV6-5 and TRBJ2-7. This CDR3 has 14 residues. Germline CDR1 is MNHEY and CDR2 is SVGAGI. CDR3: CAIKSAHGNYEQYF.

V is TRBV5-6 and J is TRBJ2-7; the TCRdb D gene call, TRBD1, has no DNA to confirm it. Per the germline V gene, CDR1 is SGHDT and CDR2 is YYEEEE. The CDR3 contains 14 residues. CDR3 region: CASSSDRGLYEQYF. Using reference TRBV5-6 and TRBJ2-7 for the parts outside the CDR3, the full variable domain is DAGVTQSPTHLIKTRGQQVTLRCSPKSGHDTVSWYQQALGQGPQFIFQYYEEEERQRGNFPDRFSGHQFPNYSSELNVNALLLGDSALYLCASSSDRGLYEQYFGPGTRLTVT.

CDR3 loop: CASSSGLAGGKVVADTQYF. This chain connects TRBV5-1 to TRBJ2-3; with no DNA, the TCRdb D assignment of TRBD2 cannot be verified. From germline, CDR1 is SGHRS and CDR2 YFSETQ. This CDR3 has 19 residues.

The rearrangement links TRBV10-3 to TRBJ2-7; TCRdb returns TRBD2, unconfirmable since there is no DNA. The germline V gene encodes CDR1 ENHRY and CDR2 SYGVKD. This CDR3 is 15 amino acids long. The CDR3 sequence is CAISPGLASSYEQYF.

The chain has TRBV7-2 and TRBJ2-2. This CDR3 has 12 amino acids. In germline, CDR1 is SGHTA, CDR2 FQGNSA. The CDR3 is CASSLDRWELFF.

The V call is TRBV5-1, the J call TRBJ2-3; as DNA is missing, the TRBD2 call by TCRdb cannot be tested. CDR1 is SGHRS and CDR2 is YFSETQ in the germline V gene. The length of the CDR3 is 16 residues. CDR3 amino acids: CASSLGSSGSTDTQYF.

V gene TRBV20-1 combines with J gene TRBJ2-3. This CDR3 comprises 13 residues. Germline V CDR1 and CDR2: DFQATT, SNEGSKA (reference sequence). CDR3 residues: CSSTRPSTDTQYF.

The chain employs TRBV10-3 and TRBJ2-1; TCRdb's assignment of TRBD2 cannot be checked, as there is no DNA. The CDR3 runs to 18 residues. The germline CDR1 and CDR2 sequences are ENHRY and SYGVKD. CDR3 residues: CAISGTVSAGVGYNEQFF.